Listed below are T cell receptor beta chains from one sample, sequenced in a study of blood T cells in healthy people across ages. MiXCR, run by TCRdb on the 5' RACE reads, gives a single entry per CDR3 protein. The table records under 950,000 distinct CDR3 sequences, 22% of them present only once. Material: blood. These receptors all stem from a man between 65 and 79 years old in good health. Both conserved end residues are part of each CDR3. A D gene is named only where the DNA matches it firmly. Clone size is shown for a subset of rows, as once, few, many or a class of expanded clone.

j_call,v_call,d_call,clone_size,cdr3_nt,cdr3_aa
TRBJ1-2,TRBV12-3/TRBV12-4,NA,NA,TGTGCCAGCGGGACCTTCATCGGGTATGGCTACACCTTC,CASGTFIGYGYTF
TRBJ2-3,TRBV20-1,TRBD2,few,TGCAGTGCTAGCGGGAGGTATGGCACAGATACGCAGTATTTT,CSASGRYGTDTQYF
TRBJ2-3,TRBV10-3,TRBD2,NA,TGTGCCATCAGTAGAGTAGCGGGGGACACAGATACGCAGTATTTT,CAISRVAGDTDTQYF
TRBJ1-1,TRBV20-1,TRBD1,NA,TGCAGTGCTGAGGGGGCCGGAGGGGTGAACACTGAAGCTTTCTTT,CSAEGAGGVNTEAFF
TRBJ1-5,TRBV18,TRBD1,few,TGTGCCAGCTCATCACAGGGGGAGAATCAGCCCCAGCATTTT,CASSSQGENQPQHF
TRBJ2-3,TRBV5-1,NA,NA,TGCGCCAGCAGCTTGGAGGTGGCAGATACGCAGTATTTT,CASSLEVADTQYF
TRBJ2-5,TRBV5-1,TRBD1,few,TGCGCCAGCAGCCTGAACAGGGGGATGGAGACCCAGTACTTC,CASSLNRGMETQYF
TRBJ2-3,TRBV14,NA,NA,TGTGCCAGCAGCCCTTGGCAGGGTTCTAGCACAGATACGCAGTATTTT,CASSPWQGSSTDTQYF
TRBJ1-3,TRBV3-1,NA,few,TGTGCCAGCAGCCAAGCGGGTCCCGACACCATATATTTT,CASSQAGPDTIYF
TRBJ2-7,TRBV25-1,NA,NA,TGTGCCAGCAGTGAAAAGGGGTACGAGCAGTACTTC,CASSEKGYEQYF
TRBJ2-3,TRBV2,NA,NA,TGTGCCAGCAGTGAAGCCAGGTACACGCAGTATTTT,CASSEARYTQYF
TRBJ1-2,TRBV29-1,NA,few,TGCAGCGTCCAACCCCTCGAGGGTATAGGTGGCTACACCTTC,CSVQPLEGIGGYTF
TRBJ2-5,TRBV20-1,NA,few,TGCAGCGCTAGAACCGACCAAGAGACCCAGTACTTC,CSARTDQETQYF
TRBJ2-5,TRBV10-3,NA,NA,TGTGCCATCAGCACCCAGTCTGGGTCCCAAGAGACCCAGTACTTC,CAISTQSGSQETQYF
TRBJ2-5,TRBV4-1,TRBD2,NA,TGCGCCAGCAGCCAAGGGGGGGGACTAGATCCCCAAGAGACCCAGTACTTC,CASSQGGGLDPQETQYF
TRBJ2-4,TRBV28,NA,NA,TGTGCCAGCAGTTTAATGGGGGGCCTGACCAAAAACATTCAGTACTTC,CASSLMGGLTKNIQYF
TRBJ1-1,TRBV6-2/TRBV6-3,TRBD1,NA,TGTGCCAGCAACAAAGGGGGACAGGGGGCCGGGACTGAAGCTTTCTTT,CASNKGGQGAGTEAFF
TRBJ1-1,TRBV2,NA,few,TGTGCCAGCTTAAGGGTTATGAACACTGAAGCTTTCTTT,CASLRVMNTEAFF
TRBJ1-4,TRBV5-5,NA,NA,TGTGCCAGCAGCTTGGGGGCTAATGAAAAACTGTTTTTT,CASSLGANEKLFF
TRBJ2-7,TRBV29-1,NA,few,TGCAGCGTGAAGACAGACGCCTACGAGCAGTACTTC,CSVKTDAYEQYF
TRBJ2-3,TRBV4-2,TRBD2,NA,TGTGCCAGCAGCTACCTCGGCGGGGGGAACACAGATACGCAGTATTTT,CASSYLGGGNTDTQYF
TRBJ2-7,TRBV5-1,NA,few,TGCGCCAGCAGCTTGGCCCCGGGGGCCGACTACGAGCAGTACTTC,CASSLAPGADYEQYF
TRBJ1-2,TRBV6-5,NA,NA,TGTGCCAGCAGTTACTCGATCTCTTTCCGGAGCTACACCTTC,CASSYSISFRSYTF
TRBJ2-1,TRBV5-6,NA,NA,TGTGCCAGCAGCGAGATAGGGGATTGGGGCTTCGATGAGCAGTTCTTC,CASSEIGDWGFDEQFF
TRBJ2-3,TRBV29-1,TRBD2,NA,TGCAGCGTTGAAATTACGGGAGGAGGTACAGATACGCAGTATTTT,CSVEITGGGTDTQYF
TRBJ2-1,TRBV25-1,TRBD1,few,TGTGCCAGCAGTGAATACTCAGGGGGTCCGAGCAATGAGCAGTTCTTC,CASSEYSGGPSNEQFF
TRBJ2-1,TRBV29-1,NA,NA,TGCAGCCTCTGGAGACAAGTTGGGAATGAGCAGTTCTTC,CSLWRQVGNEQFF
TRBJ2-4,TRBV20-1,TRBD2,many,TGCAGTGCTAGAGATACTAGCGGGGCTAAAAACATTCAGTACTTC,CSARDTSGAKNIQYF
TRBJ2-1,TRBV7-3,TRBD1,NA,TGTGCCAGCAGCTTAACGGGACAGCTTAACAATGAGCAGTTCTTC,CASSLTGQLNNEQFF
TRBJ1-2,TRBV4-2,TRBD1,few,TGTGCCAGCAGCCAGAATCCGGGACAGCTCTATGGCTACACCTTC,CASSQNPGQLYGYTF
TRBJ2-1,TRBV20-1,NA,NA,TGCAGTGCTAGCCGGGGGCGTCCCCTTAGCTCCTACAATGAGCAGTTCTTC,CSASRGRPLSSYNEQFF
TRBJ2-7,TRBV12-3/TRBV12-4,NA,NA,TGTGCCAGCAGTCAAATCCTCACCCGGGTTAGGGGCGAGCAGTACTTC,CASSQILTRVRGEQYF
TRBJ2-3,TRBV13,NA,many,TGTGCCAGCAGCCCGGGCAGGGACATCGATACGCAGTATTTT,CASSPGRDIDTQYF
TRBJ2-1,TRBV12-3/TRBV12-4,TRBD2,few,TGTGCCAGCAGTGGGAGGGTCACGCGGTCCTACAATGAGCAGTTCTTC,CASSGRVTRSYNEQFF
TRBJ1-5,TRBV12-3/TRBV12-4,TRBD1,NA,TGTGCCAGCAGTTTGGGGACAGGGTATATGCCCCAGCATTTT,CASSLGTGYMPQHF
TRBJ2-1,TRBV5-1,TRBD2,few,TGCGCCAGCAGCGGGACTAGCGGGAGTAATGAGCAGTTCTTC,CASSGTSGSNEQFF
TRBJ1-5,TRBV6-6,NA,few,TGTGCCAGCACAGAAAAAGGGTTGGGCAATCAGCCCCAGCATTTT,CASTEKGLGNQPQHF
TRBJ1-4,TRBV5-1,TRBD1,few,TGCGCCAGCAGCGCGACAGGGGCGGCAGCTAATGAAAAACTGTTTTTT,CASSATGAAANEKLFF
TRBJ1-2,TRBV20-1,TRBD1,few,TGCAGTGCGGGGACAGGGCAAGTCTATGGCTACACCTTC,CSAGTGQVYGYTF
TRBJ2-7,TRBV20-1,NA,NA,TGCAGTGCTAGTGCTCTATCCGGAGCCTACGAGCAGTACTTC,CSASALSGAYEQYF
TRBJ1-5,TRBV3-1,NA,NA,TGTGCCAGCAGCCATTGGGGGGAGAATCAGCCCCAGCATTTT,CASSHWGENQPQHF
TRBJ2-4,TRBV11-3,TRBD2,few,TGTGCCAGCAGCGCGGGACTAGCGGTAAACATTCAGTACTTC,CASSAGLAVNIQYF
TRBJ2-7,TRBV3-1,TRBD1,few,TGTGCCAGCAGACTCGGGACAGCCTACGAGCAGTACTTC,CASRLGTAYEQYF
TRBJ2-3,TRBV27,TRBD2,many,TGTGCCAGCAGTTTATGGACTAGCGGGGGCACAGATACGCAGTATTTT,CASSLWTSGGTDTQYF
TRBJ2-6,TRBV12-3/TRBV12-4,NA,many,TGTGCCAGCAGTCAATCCGGGGCCAACGTCCTGACTTTC,CASSQSGANVLTF
TRBJ2-2,TRBV11-2,TRBD1,few,TGTGCCAGCAGCCCGACGACAGGGTCAGGGACCGGGGAGCTGTTTTTT,CASSPTTGSGTGELFF